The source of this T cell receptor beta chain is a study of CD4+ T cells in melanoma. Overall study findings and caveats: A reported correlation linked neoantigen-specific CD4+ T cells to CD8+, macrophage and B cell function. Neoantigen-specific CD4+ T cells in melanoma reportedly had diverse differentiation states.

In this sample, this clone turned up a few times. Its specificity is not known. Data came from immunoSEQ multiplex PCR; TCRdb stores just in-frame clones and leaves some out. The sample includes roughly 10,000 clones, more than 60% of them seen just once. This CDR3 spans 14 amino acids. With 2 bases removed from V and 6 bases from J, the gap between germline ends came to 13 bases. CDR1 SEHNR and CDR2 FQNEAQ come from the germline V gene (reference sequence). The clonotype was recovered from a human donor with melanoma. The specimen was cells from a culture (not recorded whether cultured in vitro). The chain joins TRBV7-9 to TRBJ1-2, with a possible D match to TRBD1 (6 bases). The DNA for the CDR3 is TGTGCCAGCAGCTTAAAGGCCAGACAGGATGGCTACACCTTC. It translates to CASSLKARQDGYTF.